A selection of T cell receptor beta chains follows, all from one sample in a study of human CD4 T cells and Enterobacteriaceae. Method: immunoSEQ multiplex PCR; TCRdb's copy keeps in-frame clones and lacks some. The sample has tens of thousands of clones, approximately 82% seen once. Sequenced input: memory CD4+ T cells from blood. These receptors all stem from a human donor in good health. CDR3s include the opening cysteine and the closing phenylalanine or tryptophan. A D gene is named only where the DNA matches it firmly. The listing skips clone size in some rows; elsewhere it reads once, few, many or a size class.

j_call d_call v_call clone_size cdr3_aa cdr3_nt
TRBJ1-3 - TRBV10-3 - CAVTEDSGNTTYF TGTGCCGTAACAGAAGACTCTGGAAACACCACATATTTT
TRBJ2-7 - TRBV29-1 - CSVRTGAAEQYF TGCAGCGTTAGAACGGGAGCCGCCGAGCAGTACTTC
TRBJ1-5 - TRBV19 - CASNYGLNQPQHF TGTGCCAGTAACTACGGGCTCAATCAGCCCCAGCATTTT
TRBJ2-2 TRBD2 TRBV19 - CASNPPGLANTGELFF TGTGCCAGTAATCCACCGGGACTAGCGAACACCGGGGAGCTGTTTTTT
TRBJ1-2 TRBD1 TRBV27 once CASSLGQGSGYTF TGTGCCAGCAGCCTTGGACAGGGGAGTGGCTACACCTTC
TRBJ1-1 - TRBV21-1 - CASNQGLPRQNTEAFF TGTGCCAGCAATCAGGGGCTCCCTCGCCAGAACACTGAAGCTTTCTTT
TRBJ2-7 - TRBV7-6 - CASSLRPPGLGDYEQYF TGTGCCAGCAGCTTAAGACCCCCGGGACTTGGCGACTACGAGCAGTACTTC
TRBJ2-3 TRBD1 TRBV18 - CASSPSTGVADTQYF TGTGCCAGCTCACCATCGACAGGGGTAGCAGATACGCAGTATTTT
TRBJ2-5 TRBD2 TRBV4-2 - CASSQGPVAGGEQETQYF TGTGCCAGCAGCCAAGGGCCGGTAGCGGGAGGGGAACAAGAGACCCAGTACTTC
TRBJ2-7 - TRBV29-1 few CSVEVGPGAYEQYF TGCAGCGTTGAAGTAGGTCCGGGGGCATACGAGCAGTACTTC
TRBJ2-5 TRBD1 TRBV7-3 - CASSALQGATQYF TGTGCCAGCAGCGCCCTTCAGGGGGCTACCCAGTACTTC